The 11 T cell receptor beta chains presented below share a single source sample, sequenced in a study of OX40 agonist ivuxolimab in advanced cancers. This table comes from immunoSEQ multiplex PCR, and its TCRdb copy is limited to in-frame clones, with some not included. The sample has 65,000 to 75,000 clones, about 83% seen once. Sample: CD4+ or CD8+ T cells sorted from blood, taken in a trial of the OX40 agonist ivuxolimab. The receptors were gathered from an adult with an advanced solid tumor such as melanoma, head and neck, liver or kidney cancer.

The chain couples TRBV7-2 to TRBJ2-1, with D perhaps matching TRBD2 (5 bases). The CDR3 contains 17 residues. The V gene's germline CDR1 is SGHTA and CDR2 FQGNSA. V shed 5 bases and J shed 0 bases, with 17 bases lying between them. The CDR3 DNA sequence: TGTGCCAGCAGCCCCCATTGGAGAGGGAGCTCCTACAATGAGCAGTTCTTC. Translated: CASSPHWRGSSYNEQFF.

The chain is built from TRBV2 and TRBJ2-1, with 7 bases lining up with TRBD2. V dropped 1 base and J dropped 12; count of bases not matched to a gene: 3. The germline CDR1 and CDR2 sequences are SNHLY and FYNNEI. The CDR3 contains 12 residues. The CDR3 sequence: CASSEGAGVQFF. DNA for the CDR3: TGTGCCAGCAGTGAAGGGGCGGGGGTGCAGTTCTTC.

The chain carries TRBV2 and TRBJ2-5; D might be TRBD1 (6 bases). Trimming shortened V by 0 bases and J by 5 bases, and 25 bases separated the two germline ends. Germline-derived CDR1 and CDR2 are SNHLY and FYNNEI. This CDR3 comprises 19 residues. The CDR3 DNA reads as TGTGCCAGCAGTGAAGCGCTCTCCAGGACAGCAGAGGATGGGGAGACCCAGTACTTC. The encoded protein is CASSEALSRTAEDGETQYF. Full variable domain (outside the CDR3, taken from reference TRBV2 and TRBJ2-5): EPEVTQTPSHQVTQMGQEVILRCVPISNHLYFYWYRQILGQKVEFLVSFYNNEISEKSEIFDDQFSVERPDGSNFTLKIRSTKLEDSAMYFCASSEALSRTAEDGETQYFGPGTRLLVL.

This chain joins TRBV7-9 and TRBJ1-1; D might be TRBD1 (6 bases). Germline V gene data show CDR1 as SEHNR and CDR2 as FQNEAQ (reference sequence). There are 12 residues in the CDR3. Trimming shortened V by 3 bases and J by 6 bases, and 8 bases separated the two germline ends. The CDR3 loop is CASSLGGAEAFF. The DNA for the CDR3 is TGTGCCAGCAGCTTGGGGGGCGCTGAAGCTTTCTTT.

This clone was recorded a few times. CDR3 in amino acids: CSVEFSDTQYF. The CDR3 bases are TGCAGCGTTGAGTTTAGCGATACGCAGTATTTT. The V and J genes are TRBV29-1 and TRBJ2-3; D is uncertain. This CDR3 spans 11 amino acids. The germline V gene has CDR1 SQVTM and CDR2 ANQGSEA. Trimming left V 3 bases short and J 6 bases short, with 7 bases between.

The DNA of the CDR3 is TGCGCCAGCAGCGCCGGGTTCTCCTACAATGAGCAGTTCTTC. Protein: CASSAGFSYNEQFF. This chain uses TRBV5-1 with TRBJ2-1; D gene uncertain. CDR1 SGHRS and CDR2 YFSETQ come from the germline V gene. With 4 bases removed from V and 0 bases from J, the gap between germline ends came to 8 bases. The CDR3 is 14 amino acids.

J is TRBJ1-1 and V is TRBV28; D not certain. V lost 1 base and J 6 bases, leaving 12 bases between the germline ends. CDR1 is MDHEN and CDR2 is SYDVKM in the germline V gene. The CDR3 consists of 14 residues. CDR3 in amino acids: CASSLFWKASEAFF. The DNA for the CDR3 is TGTGCCAGCAGTTTATTCTGGAAGGCTTCTGAAGCTTTCTTT.

This clone has just a few counts. The chain combines TRBV4-1 with TRBJ1-6; TRBD1 aligns across 10 bases. The CDR3 consists of 17 residues. From germline, CDR1 is MGHRA and CDR2 YSYEKL. V dropped 1 base and J dropped 10; count of bases not matched to a gene: 10. CDR3 loop: CASSQGPVDRGRSPLHF. CDR3 nucleotides: TGCGCCAGCAGCCAAGGTCCGGTCGACAGGGGGCGGTCACCCCTCCACTTT.

This clone appeared a single time. The J gene is TRBJ2-7, the V gene TRBV28, with TRBD2 identical over 8 bases. This CDR3 spans 15 amino acids. Trimming at V came to 10 bases and at J to 0 bases, leaving 11 bases not matched to a gene. Germline CDR1 and CDR2: MDHEN and SYDVKM. The CDR3 DNA follows: TGTGCCATACGGGAACGGGGGGGTAACTCCTACGAGCAGTACTTC. Its protein is CAIRERGGNSYEQYF.

The rearrangement links TRBV2 to TRBJ1-4; perhaps TRBD1 as D (6 bases). This CDR3 has 15 amino acids. Trimming removed 5 bases from V and 1 base from J, with 11 bases in between. The germline CDR1 and CDR2 sequences are SNHLY and FYNNEI. The CDR3: CASSPQGRTNEKLFF. In DNA, the CDR3 is TGTGCCAGCAGTCCCCAGGGGAGAACTAATGAAAAACTGTTTTTT.

The CDR3 spells CASSEGGRYYGYTF. CDR3 DNA: TGTGCCAGCAGTGAGGGCGGGCGATACTATGGCTACACCTTC. The chain links TRBV2 to TRBJ1-2; no firm D call. CDR3 length equals 14 residues. CDR1 and CDR2 (germline): SNHLY, FYNNEI. V was pared by 3 bases and J by 3 bases, with 11 bases between.